This is a list of T cell receptor beta chains from one sample in a study of radiotherapy plus CTLA-4 blockade in lung cancer. The repertoire was sequenced with immunoSEQ multiplex PCR; TCRdb's copy has only in-frame clones and lacks some. The table records under 95,000 clones, roughly 80% of them present only once. The sequencing used peripheral blood, collected from a patient treated with radiotherapy plus ipilimumab. Receptors originate from a human donor with non-small cell lung cancer who had stable disease on radiotherapy plus ipilimumab. Each CDR3 is given with its conserved first and last residue. A D gene is named only where the DNA matches it firmly.

TRBV19	14	TRBJ1-4	-	CASNPGGKNEKLFF	TGTGCCAGTAATCCGGGGGGGAAGAATGAAAAACTGTTTTTT
TRBV30	13	TRBJ1-1	TRBD1	CAWSDRGDTEAFF	TGTGCCTGGAGTGACAGGGGGGACACTGAAGCTTTCTTT
TRBV5-1	15	TRBJ2-3	TRBD2	CASSLTSGPTDTQYF	TGCGCCAGCAGCTTGACTAGCGGTCCCACAGATACGCAGTATTTT
TRBV5-1	15	TRBJ1-1	TRBD1	CASSATGTGSPEAFF	TGCGCCAGCAGCGCTACCGGGACAGGGTCCCCTGAAGCTTTCTTT
TRBV4-2	14	TRBJ2-1	-	CASSQDQAGQEQFF	TGTGCCAGCAGCCAAGATCAGGCGGGTCAGGAGCAGTTCTTC
TRBV30	15	TRBJ2-7	TRBD1	CAWNQRGTGGYEQYF	TGTGCCTGGAATCAACGAGGGACAGGGGGGTACGAGCAGTACTTC
TRBV28	15	TRBJ1-2	-	CASREGPGSNYGYTF	TGTGCCAGCAGAGAAGGCCCAGGGTCTAACTATGGCTACACCTTC
TRBV6-6	14	TRBJ1-1	-	CASSYGSAFTEAFF	TGTGCCAGCAGTTACGGGTCCGCCTTCACTGAAGCTTTCTTT
TRBV6-5	15	TRBJ2-1	TRBD2	CASTGTSGRFNEQFF	TGTGCCAGCACAGGGACTAGCGGGAGGTTCAATGAGCAGTTCTTC
TRBV25-1	16	TRBJ2-1	-	CASSEFGESSYNEQFF	TGTGCCAGCAGTGAATTCGGGGAAAGCTCCTACAATGAGCAGTTCTTC
TRBV11-3	17	TRBJ2-2	-	CASSLDRGVGNTGELFF	TGTGCCAGCAGCTTAGATCGTGGTGTGGGTAACACCGGGGAGCTGTTTTTT
TRBV19	14	TRBJ1-5	-	CASRDSGTNQPQHF	TGTGCCAGTAGGGATTCAGGAACCAATCAGCCCCAGCATTTT
TRBV4-1	14	TRBJ1-2	-	CASSQELGPMGYTF	TGCGCCAGCAGCCAAGAGCTAGGGCCTATGGGCTACACCTTC
TRBV28	15	TRBJ1-2	-	CASSSGVGVYYGYTF	TGTGCCAGCAGTTCAGGGGTAGGGGTGTACTATGGCTACACCTTC